This T cell receptor beta chain is from a study of cytomegalovirus exposure and HLA in healthy donors (dated 2017 in TCRdb). Concerning the study at large: The 666 repertoires of the first cohort and the 95 to 150 validation repertoires were produced on the same platform, according to a later analysis. The study aimed to test whether signatures of past pathogen exposure could be identified by cataloging public T cell receptors. To predict cytomegalovirus infection status, the study brought together high-throughput TCR immunosequencing, statistical association of individual TCRs with disease status, and machine learning. Along with the approximately 700-subject first cohort, a separate validation cohort of around 120 different subjects was used. Overall results and qualifications from the work: Of the cluster scores, roughly 95% were above 0 in a later analysis, which found that TCRs clustered in the first cohort also tended to co-occur in the 120 or so validation repertoires. According to the authors, the approach could potentially be generalized to other disease states and immunological phenotypes. The classifier was reported to diagnose cytomegalovirus status with high specificity and sensitivity in both the original cohort and the validation cohort. In vitro tests confirmed that three of the cytomegalovirus-associated TCR beta chains recognize cytomegalovirus antigens. A later analysis had no HLA typing for the validation cohort, so co-occurrence there was scored across all 110 or so repertoires. The study gave a list of 150 to 200 TCR beta chains associated with cytomegalovirus. Most TCR sequences were seen in very few donors, while some public TCRs were found in many individuals.

The donors were included in the validation cohort of 120 subjects, a group kept apart from the 666-subject first cohort. CDR1 is given as SGDLS and CDR2 as YYNGEE, both from the germline V gene. Trimming takes 3 bases from V and 4 bases from J, and the germline ends sit 20 bases apart. The CDR3 starts with the cysteine, ends with the phenylalanine, and has 17 residues. Kept here is only the CDR3 DNA, which spans 51 bases and is read in frame from base 1. To prepare the library, the immunoSEQ multiplex PCR assay was applied. The authors processed their data as follows. A statistical classification framework was built to diagnose cytomegalovirus status from the catalog of TCR beta chain sequences. Here the immuneACCESS table is served through TCRdb, limited to in-frame sequences with V and J called. Missing clones are a known gap in these copies; in checked studies unresolved V genes cover under half, and the rest lacks a known reason. V and J calls and clone size are as listed in that table; D and trimming were resolved from the DNA. Present in this sample are about 260,000 clones, 90% of which were seen just once. Of the sample, 3% to 3.5% is held by the ten largest clones.

Details on this clone: Its antigen is currently not known. Per-base quality was not reported, and no clone a single base away is much larger than it.

The sequencing input was PBMCs. This receptor was identified in a young woman in good health and CMV-seronegative. The chain uses TRBV9 and TRBJ1-5; there is no confident call for the D gene. The encoded CDR3 is CASSEAELPLGNQPQHF. The bases are TGTGCCAGCAGCGAGGCCGAACTCCCCTTAGGAAATCAGCCCCAGCATTTT.